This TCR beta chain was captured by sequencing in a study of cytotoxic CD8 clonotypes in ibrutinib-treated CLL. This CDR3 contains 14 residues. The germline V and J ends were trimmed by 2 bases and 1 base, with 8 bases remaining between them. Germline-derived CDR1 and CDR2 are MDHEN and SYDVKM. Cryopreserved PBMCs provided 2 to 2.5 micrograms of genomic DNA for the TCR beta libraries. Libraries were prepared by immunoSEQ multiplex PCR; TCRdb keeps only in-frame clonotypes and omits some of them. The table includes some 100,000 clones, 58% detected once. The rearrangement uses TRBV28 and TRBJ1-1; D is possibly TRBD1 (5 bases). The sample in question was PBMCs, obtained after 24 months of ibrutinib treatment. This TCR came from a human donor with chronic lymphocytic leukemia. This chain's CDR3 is CASSLMGGNTEAFF. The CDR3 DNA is TGTGCCAGCAGTTTAATGGGGGGGAACACTGAAGCTTTCTTT.